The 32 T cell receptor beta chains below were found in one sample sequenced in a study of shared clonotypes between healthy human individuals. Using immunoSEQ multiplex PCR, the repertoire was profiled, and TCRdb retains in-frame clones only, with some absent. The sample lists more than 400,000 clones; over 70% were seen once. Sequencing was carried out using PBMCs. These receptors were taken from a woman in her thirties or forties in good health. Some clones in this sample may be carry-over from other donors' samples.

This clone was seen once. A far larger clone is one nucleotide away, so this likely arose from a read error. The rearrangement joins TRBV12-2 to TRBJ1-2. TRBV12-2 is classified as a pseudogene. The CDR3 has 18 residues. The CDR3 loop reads CASSLVLESGTANYGYTF. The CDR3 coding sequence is TGTGCAAGTAGCTTAGTGCTGGAAAGCGGGACCGCCAACTATGGCTACACCTTC.

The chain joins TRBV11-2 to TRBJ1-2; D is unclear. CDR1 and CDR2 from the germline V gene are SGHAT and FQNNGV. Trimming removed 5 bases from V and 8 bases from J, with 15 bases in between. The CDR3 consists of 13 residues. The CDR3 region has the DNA TGTGCCAGCAGCCCGGTAATCTACCGGGGCTACACCTTC. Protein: CASSPVIYRGYTF.

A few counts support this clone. The chain's CDR3 is CASSLAGQGHTDTQYF. The CDR3 nucleotides read TGTGCCAGCAGCTTAGCCGGACAGGGGCACACAGATACGCAGTATTTT. The gene calls are TRBV7-8 and TRBJ2-3, with 9 nucleotides matching TRBD1. Germline CDR1 and CDR2: SGHVS and FQNEAQ. J gave up 2 bases and V 0 bases, and 3 bases lay outside the gene matches. CDR3 length equals 16 residues. Complete variable domain (other parts from reference TRBV7-8 and TRBJ2-3): GAGVSQSPRYKVAKRGQDVALRCDPISGHVSLFWYQQALGQGPEFLTYFQNEAQLDKSGLPSDRFFAERPEGSVSTLKIQRTQQEDSAVYLCASSLAGQGHTDTQYFGPGTRLTVL.

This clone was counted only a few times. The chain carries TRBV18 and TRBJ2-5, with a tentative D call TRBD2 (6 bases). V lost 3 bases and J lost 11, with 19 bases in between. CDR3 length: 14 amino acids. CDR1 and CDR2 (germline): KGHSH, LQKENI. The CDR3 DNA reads TGTGCCAGCTCACCTCCTCGGGACGATCGGGAGCAGTACTTC. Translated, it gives CASSPPRDDREQYF. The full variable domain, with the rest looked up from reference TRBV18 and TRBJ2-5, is NAGVMQNPRHLVRRRGQEARLRCSPMKGHSHVYWYRQLPEEGLKFMVYLQKENIIDESGMPKERFSAEFPKEGPSILRIQQVVRGDSAAYFCASSPPRDDREQYFGPGTRLLVL.

The CDR3 DNA reads TGTGCCAGCAGCCCAGGGACTAGCGGGACTACAGATACGCAGTATTTT. This codes for CASSPGTSGTTDTQYF. V and J are TRBV7-7 and TRBJ2-3, with TRBD2 matching 13 bases. The CDR3 is 16 residues long. Germline-derived CDR1 and CDR2 are SSHAT and FNYEAQ (reference sequence). Trimming took 5 bases from V and 3 from J; bases not matched to a gene: 5.

As DNA, the CDR3 is TGTGCCAGCAGCAGGGGACGGCGATCTGGAAACACCATATATTTT. This gives the protein CASSRGRRSGNTIYF. The V call is TRBV11-1, the J call TRBJ1-3; tentative D call: TRBD1 (5 bases). V was shortened by 5 bases and J by 1 base, with 12 bases between the two germline ends. The CDR3 spans 15 residues. The germline gives CDR1 SGHAT, CDR2 FQDESV (reference sequence). Supplemented by reference TRBV11-1 and TRBJ1-3, the full variable domain reads EAEVAQSPRYKITEKSQAVAFWCDPISGHATLYWYRQILGQGPELLVQFQDESVVDDSQLPKDRFSAERLKGVDSTLKIQPAELGDSAMYLCASSRGRRSGNTIYFGEGSWLTVV.

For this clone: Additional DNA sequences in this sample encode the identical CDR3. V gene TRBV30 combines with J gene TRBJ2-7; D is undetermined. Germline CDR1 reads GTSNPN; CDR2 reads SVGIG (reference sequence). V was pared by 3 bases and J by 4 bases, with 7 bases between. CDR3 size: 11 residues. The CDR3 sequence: CAWSGPYEQYF. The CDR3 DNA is TGTGCCTGGAGCGGACCGTACGAGCAGTACTTC.

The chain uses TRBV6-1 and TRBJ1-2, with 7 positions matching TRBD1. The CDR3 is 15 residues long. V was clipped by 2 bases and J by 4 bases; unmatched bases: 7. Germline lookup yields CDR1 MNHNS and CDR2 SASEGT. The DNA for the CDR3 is TGTGCCAGCAGTGAACCCCTAGGGGGCAGCTATGGCTACACCTTC. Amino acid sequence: CASSEPLGGSYGYTF.

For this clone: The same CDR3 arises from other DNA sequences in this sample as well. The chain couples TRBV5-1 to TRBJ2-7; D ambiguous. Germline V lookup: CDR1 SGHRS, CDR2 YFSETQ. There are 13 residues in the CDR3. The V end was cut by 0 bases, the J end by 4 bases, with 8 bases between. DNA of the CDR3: TGCGCCAGCAGCTTGGGGTCAGCTTACGAGCAGTACTTC. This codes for CASSLGSAYEQYF.

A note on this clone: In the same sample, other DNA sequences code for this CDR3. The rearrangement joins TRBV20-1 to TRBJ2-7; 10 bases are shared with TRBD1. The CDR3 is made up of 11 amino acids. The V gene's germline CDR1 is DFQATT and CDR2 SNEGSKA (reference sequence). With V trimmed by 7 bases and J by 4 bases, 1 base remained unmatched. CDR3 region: CSGTGGYEQYF. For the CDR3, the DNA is TGCAGTGGGACAGGGGGATACGAGCAGTACTTC.

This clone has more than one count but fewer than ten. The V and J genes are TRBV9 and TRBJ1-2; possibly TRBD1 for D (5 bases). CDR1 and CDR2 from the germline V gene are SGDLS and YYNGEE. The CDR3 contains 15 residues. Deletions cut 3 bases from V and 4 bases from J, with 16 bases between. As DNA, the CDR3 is TGTGCCAGCAGCGCCCGTCCGGGGGTGGGCTATGGCTACACCTTC. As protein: CASSARPGVGYGYTF.

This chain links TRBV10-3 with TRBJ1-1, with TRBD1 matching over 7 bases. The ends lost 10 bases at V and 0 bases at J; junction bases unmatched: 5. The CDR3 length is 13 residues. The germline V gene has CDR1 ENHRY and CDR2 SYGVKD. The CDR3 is CATTGVVNTEAFF. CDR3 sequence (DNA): TGTGCCACCACAGGGGTAGTGAACACTGAAGCTTTCTTT.

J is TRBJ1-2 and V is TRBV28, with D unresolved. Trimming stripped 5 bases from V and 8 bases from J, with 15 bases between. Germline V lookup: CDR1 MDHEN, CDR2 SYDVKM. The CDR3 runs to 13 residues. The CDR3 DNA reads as TGTGCCAGCAGTCCACTAGGCCCCCAGGGCTACACCTTC. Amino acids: CASSPLGPQGYTF.

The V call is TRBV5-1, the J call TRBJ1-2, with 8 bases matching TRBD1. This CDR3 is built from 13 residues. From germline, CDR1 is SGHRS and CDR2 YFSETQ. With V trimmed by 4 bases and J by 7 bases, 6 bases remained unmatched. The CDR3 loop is CASSPDRDLGYTF. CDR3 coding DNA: TGCGCCAGCAGCCCGGACAGGGACCTTGGCTACACCTTC.

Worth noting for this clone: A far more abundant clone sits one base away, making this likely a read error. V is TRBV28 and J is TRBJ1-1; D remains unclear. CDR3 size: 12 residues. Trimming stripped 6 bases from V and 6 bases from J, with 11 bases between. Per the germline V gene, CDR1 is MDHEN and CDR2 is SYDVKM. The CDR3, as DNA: TGTGCCAGCAGCCCGGTGGAGGCTGAAGCTTTCTTT. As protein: CASSPVEAEAFF.

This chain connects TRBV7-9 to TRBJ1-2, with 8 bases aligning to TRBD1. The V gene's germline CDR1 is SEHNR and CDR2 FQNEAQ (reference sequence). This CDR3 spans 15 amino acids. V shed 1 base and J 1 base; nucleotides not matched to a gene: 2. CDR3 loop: CASSLGDRHNYGYTF. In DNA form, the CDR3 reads TGTGCCAGCAGCTTAGGGGACAGGCATAACTATGGCTACACCTTC.

The CDR3 loop reads CASSRGTVNEKLFF. The DNA for the CDR3 is TGTGCCAGCAGCCGCGGGACAGTTAATGAAAAACTGTTTTTT. The genes are TRBV5-8 and TRBJ1-4, with 7 bases aligning to TRBD1. J was trimmed by 4 bases and V by 4 bases; bases with no gene match: 4. The CDR3 totals 14 residues. CDR1 and CDR2 from the germline V gene are SGHTS and YDEGEE.

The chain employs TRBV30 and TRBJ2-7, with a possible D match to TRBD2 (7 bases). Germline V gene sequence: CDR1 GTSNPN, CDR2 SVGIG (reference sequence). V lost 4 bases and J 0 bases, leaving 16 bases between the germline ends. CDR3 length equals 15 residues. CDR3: CAWTPWGGLSYEQYF. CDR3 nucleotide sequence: TGTGCCTGGACCCCGTGGGGGGGCCTCTCCTACGAGCAGTACTTC.

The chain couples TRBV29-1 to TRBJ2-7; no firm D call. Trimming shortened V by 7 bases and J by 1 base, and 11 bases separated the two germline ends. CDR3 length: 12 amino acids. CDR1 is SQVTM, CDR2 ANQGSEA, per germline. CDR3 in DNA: TGCAGCGCCACGCGGAGTTCCTACGAGCAGTACTTC. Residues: CSATRSSYEQYF.

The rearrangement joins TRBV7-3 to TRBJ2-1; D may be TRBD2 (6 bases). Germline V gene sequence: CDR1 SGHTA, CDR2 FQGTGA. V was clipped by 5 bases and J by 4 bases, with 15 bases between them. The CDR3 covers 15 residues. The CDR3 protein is CASSGGAGRYNEQFF. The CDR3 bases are TGTGCCAGCAGCGGCGGGGCAGGGAGGTACAATGAGCAGTTCTTC.

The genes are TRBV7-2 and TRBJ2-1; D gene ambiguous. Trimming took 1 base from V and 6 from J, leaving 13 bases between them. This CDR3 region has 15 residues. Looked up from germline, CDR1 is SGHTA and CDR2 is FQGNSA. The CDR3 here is CASSLVVGKGNEQFF. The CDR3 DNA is TGTGCCAGCAGCTTAGTGGTTGGGAAAGGCAATGAGCAGTTCTTC.

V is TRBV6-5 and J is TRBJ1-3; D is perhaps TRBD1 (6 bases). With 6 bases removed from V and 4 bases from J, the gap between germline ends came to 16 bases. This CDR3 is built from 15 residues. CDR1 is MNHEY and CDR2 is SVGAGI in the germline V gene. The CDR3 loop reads CASSPQGAVGNTIYF. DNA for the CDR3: TGTGCCAGCAGCCCACAGGGTGCCGTCGGAAACACCATATATTTT.

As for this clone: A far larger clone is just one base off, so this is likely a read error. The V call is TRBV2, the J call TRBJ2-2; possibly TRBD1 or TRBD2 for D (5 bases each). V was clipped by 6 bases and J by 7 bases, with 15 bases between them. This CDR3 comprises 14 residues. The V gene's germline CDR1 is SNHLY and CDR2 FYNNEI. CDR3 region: CASSSQMGVGELFF. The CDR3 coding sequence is TGTGCCAGCAGCTCCCAAATGGGGGTCGGGGAGCTGTTTTTT.

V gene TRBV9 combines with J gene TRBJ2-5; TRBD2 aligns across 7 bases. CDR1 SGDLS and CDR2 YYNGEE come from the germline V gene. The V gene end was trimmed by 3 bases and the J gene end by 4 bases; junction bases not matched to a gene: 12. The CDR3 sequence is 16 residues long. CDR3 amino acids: CASSDPYLGGSETQYF. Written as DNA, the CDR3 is TGTGCCAGCAGCGACCCTTACCTGGGAGGGTCAGAGACCCAGTACTTC.

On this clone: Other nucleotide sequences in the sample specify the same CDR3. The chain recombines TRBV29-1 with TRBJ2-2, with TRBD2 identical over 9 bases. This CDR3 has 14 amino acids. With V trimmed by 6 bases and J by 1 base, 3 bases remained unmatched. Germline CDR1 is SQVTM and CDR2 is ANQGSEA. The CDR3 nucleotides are TGCAGCGTACGAGCGGGAGGGAACACCGGGGAGCTGTTTTTT. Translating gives CSVRAGGNTGELFF.

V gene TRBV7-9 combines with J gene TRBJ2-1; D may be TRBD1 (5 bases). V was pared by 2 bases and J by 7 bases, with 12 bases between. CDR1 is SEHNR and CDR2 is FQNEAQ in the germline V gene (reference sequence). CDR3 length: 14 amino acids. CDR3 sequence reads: CASSLSGRVNEQFF. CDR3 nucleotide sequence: TGTGCCAGCAGCTTATCGGGCAGGGTAAATGAGCAGTTCTTC.

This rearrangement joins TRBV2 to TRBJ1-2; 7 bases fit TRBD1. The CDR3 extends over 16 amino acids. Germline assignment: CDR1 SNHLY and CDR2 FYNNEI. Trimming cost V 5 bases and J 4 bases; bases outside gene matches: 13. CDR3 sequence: CASSIQTGLISYGYTF. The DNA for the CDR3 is TGTGCCAGCAGTATTCAGACAGGGTTGATAAGCTATGGCTACACCTTC.

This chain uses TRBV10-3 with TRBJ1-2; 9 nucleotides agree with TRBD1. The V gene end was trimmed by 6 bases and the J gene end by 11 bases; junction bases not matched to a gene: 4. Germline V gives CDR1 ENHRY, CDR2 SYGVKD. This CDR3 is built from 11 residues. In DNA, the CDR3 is TGTGCCATCAGATGGGACAGGGATTACACCTTC. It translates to CAIRWDRDYTF.

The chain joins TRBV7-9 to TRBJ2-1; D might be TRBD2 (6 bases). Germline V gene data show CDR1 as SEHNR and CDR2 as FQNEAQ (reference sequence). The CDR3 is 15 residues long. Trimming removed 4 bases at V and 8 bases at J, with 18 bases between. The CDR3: CASSSGSGSRDEQFF. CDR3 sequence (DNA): TGTGCCAGCAGCTCCGGCTCCGGGAGTAGGGATGAGCAGTTCTTC.

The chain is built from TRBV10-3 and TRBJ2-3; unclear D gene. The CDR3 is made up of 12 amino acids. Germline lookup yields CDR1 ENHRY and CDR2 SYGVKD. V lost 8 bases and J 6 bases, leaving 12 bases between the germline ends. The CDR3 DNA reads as TGTGCCATCTCCCCGAAAGGGGATACGCAGTATTTT. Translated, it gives CAISPKGDTQYF.

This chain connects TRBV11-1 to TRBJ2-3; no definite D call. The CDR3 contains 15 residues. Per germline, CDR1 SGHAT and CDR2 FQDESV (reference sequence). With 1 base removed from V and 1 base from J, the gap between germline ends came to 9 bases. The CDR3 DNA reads TGTGCCAGCAGCTTAGGGGGTGGGGGCACAGATACGCAGTATTTT. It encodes CASSLGGGGTDTQYF.

CDR3 DNA: TGTGCCACCTCGGACTCTAGCACAGATACGCAGTATTTT. Its protein product is CATSDSSTDTQYF. This chain uses TRBV25-1 with TRBJ2-3; possible D gene TRBD2, 5 bases. The CDR3 has 13 amino acids. Germline V lookup: CDR1 MGHDK, CDR2 SYGVNS. With 10 bases removed from V and 0 bases from J, the gap between germline ends came to 11 bases.